This TCR beta chain was found in a study of beta chain features in type 1 diabetes. Study in general: When patients were set against healthy donors, age, gender and cell yields were similar. Whole-study results and caveats: In every one of the four CD4+ subsets, TCRB CDR3s were moderately but significantly shorter in Type 1 diabetes patients.

As regards this clone: Its antigen is unknown.

Markers CD45RO/CCR7/CD25/CD127/CD95/CD27 served to sort CD4+ naive, central memory, regulatory and stem cell-like memory cells. The sequenced template was cDNA made from the entire isolated RNA. Libraries were prepared by immunoSEQ multiplex PCR; TCRdb keeps only in-frame clonotypes and omits some of them. The sample yields hundreds of thousands of clones, over 11% seen once. The CDR3 totals 15 residues. Germline CDR1 reads SGHDT; CDR2 reads YYEEEE. V shed 0 bases and J shed 0 bases, with 7 bases lying between them. This sequence joins TRBV5-6 and TRBJ2-1; D gene ambiguous. The sequence was obtained from a man younger than 35 with type 1 diabetes. Sequencing was performed on naive CD4+ T cells from blood. The CDR3 nucleotides read TGTGCCAGCAGCTTGGTGACGAGCTCCTACAATGAGCAGTTCTTC. Protein sequence: CASSLVTSSYNEQFF.